The clone carrying this TCR beta chain came up once. Its antigen is not identified. The data were taken from a study of cytomegalovirus exposure and HLA in healthy donors. Whole-study results and caveats: V- and J-gene trimming of TCR beta was linked (in a later analysis) to a missense DCLRE1C variant.

In the PCR, 60 Vbeta and 13 Jbeta primers were used. Profiling relied on immunoSEQ multiplex PCR, and the TCRdb table lists in-frame clones only, not all of them. The repertoire holds about 62,000 clones, with about 69% as singletons. The CDR3 sequence is 15 residues long. Looked up from germline, CDR1 is MNHNS and CDR2 is SASEGT. V lost 2 bases and J lost 2, with 12 bases in between. This TCR was recovered from a woman aged 25 to 39 in good health and CMV-seronegative. V gene TRBV6-1 combines with J gene TRBJ2-5, with TRBD1 as a possible D gene (6 bases). The sample taken for sequencing was PBMCs. CDR3 in DNA: TGTGCCAGCAGTGAATGGGGGCGTTGGCAAGAGACCCAGTACTTC. Its protein product is CASSEWGRWQETQYF.